The present T cell receptor beta chain was sequenced within a study of early T cells in non-severe SARS-CoV-2 infection. As for the study in general: Whole-blood bulk RNA, unsorted, was sequenced, and chains were unpaired.

The TCR library protocol attached unique molecular identifiers to the individual cDNA molecules. TCRdb called the 5' RACE reads again in MiXCR, with one record for every CDR3 protein. The sample records about 100,000 distinct CDR3 sequences, around 14% being singletons. This clonotype came up a few times. Its cognate antigen is unknown. Looked up from germline, CDR1 is LGHDT and CDR2 is YNNKEL (reference sequence). The CDR3 extends over 16 amino acids. Trimming removed 3 bases from V and 9 bases from J, with 21 bases in between. General study findings and limits: The VDJdb matching leaned toward anti-spike CD8 responses and overlooked private and CD4 specificities.

The sample consisted of whole blood. This TCR derives from an adult who was a healthcare worker with PCR-confirmed SARS-CoV-2 infection or an uninfected control (not recorded which). The rearrangement joins TRBV3-1 to TRBJ2-1; TRBD1 might be the D (5 bases). The CDR3 DNA reads as TGTGCCAGCAGCCATGGTGTAGGGCGAGGTCAGGGTGAGCAGTTCTTC. Translating it yields CASSHGVGRGQGEQFF.